This T cell receptor beta chain was identified in a study of molecular identifiers for immune sequencing clone quantification. In its sample, this clonotype was seen many times. Its antigen is not known. Previously described methods and listed TCR primers were employed for the bulk TCR libraries. TCRdb called the PCR reads again in MiXCR, with one record for every CDR3 protein. This table holds around 40,000 distinct CDR3 sequences, over 15% found once. Study-level results: Under 1% of molecules in naive cells, but over 99% of effector molecules, belonged to clones above 20 RNA copies.

This receptor was taken from a human donor in good health. Some libraries in this study had Jurkat cell RNA spiked in. The material sequenced was naive CD8+ T cells from blood, with Jurkat cell RNA spiked in. Subset specified: FACS-sorted CD8+CD4-CCR7+CD45RA+ naive T cells.

CDR3 loop: CASSYPSGATMNTEAFF. The CDR3 DNA follows: TGTGCCAGCAGTTATCCCTCAGGGGCGACGATGAACACTGAAGCTTTCTTT. This chain joins TRBV6-2 or TRBV6-3 and TRBJ1-1; TRBD1 is a possible D gene (6 bases). CDR1 is MNHEY, CDR2 SVGEGT, per germline. V was pared by 3 bases and J by 0 bases, with 17 bases between. CDR3 length: 17 residues.